The clone carrying this T cell receptor beta chain was seen at least ten times. For repertoire sequencing, the TCR beta CDR3 regions were amplified from RNA transcripts. After a first-round RT-PCR with HTBI primers, a second-round multiplex PCR was run. A single record per CDR3 protein comes from TCRdb applying MiXCR to the multiplex PCR reads. Here the sample spans 150,000 to 200,000 distinct CDR3 sequences, roughly 36% being singletons. V was cut by 1 base and J by 0 bases, with 6 bases left in between. The CDR3 has 14 residues. Germline V lookup: CDR1 MNHEY, CDR2 SVGEGT. This sample was included in a study of Graves' ophthalmopathy and Graves' hyperthyroidism.

What was sequenced was peripheral blood. This TCR derives from a man in his thirties or forties with Graves' ophthalmopathy. This sequence joins TRBV6-2 or TRBV6-3 and TRBJ1-1; D unresolved. CDR3 coding DNA: TGTGCCAGCAGTTACTTGGGGTTGAACACTGAAGCTTTCTTT. The encoded protein is CASSYLGLNTEAFF.